This T cell receptor (beta chain) is drawn from a study of patients and donors after allogeneic stem cell transplantation. Via MiXCR, TCRdb re-called the RT-PCR reads, giving one row per CDR3 protein. Among around 240,000 distinct CDR3 sequences, 12% to 15% were seen once, and the ten largest hold roughly 11%. The V and J ends lost 6 bases and 5 bases, in that order; junction bases with no gene match: 9. The CDR3 sequence is 15 residues long. Germline V gives CDR1 MNHEY, CDR2 SMNVEV (reference sequence). The source material was blood, either unsorted or a sorted T cell fraction (not recorded which). This receptor was taken from a human donor who was either an allogeneic HSCT recipient or a stem cell or donor lymphocyte infusion donor (not recorded which). It is not recorded whose cells these are; they may come from a transplant donor. The chain joins TRBV27 to TRBJ2-3, with 9 bases matching TRBD2. CDR3 loop: CASSLRGGALDTQYF. CDR3 nucleotide sequence: TGTGCCAGCAGCCTTCGCGGGGGGGCCCTAGATACGCAGTATTTT.